The clone carrying this T cell receptor (beta chain) was seen at least ten times. Its antigen is still unknown. This sample is part of a study of early T cells in non-severe SARS-CoV-2 infection. Study-level results: VDJdb matching, biased toward anti-spike CD8 responses, missed private and CD4 specificities.

TCRdb reanalysed the 5' RACE reads using MiXCR and keeps one entry per CDR3 protein. The repertoire consists of 40,000 to 60,000 distinct CDR3 sequences, with 12% occurring once and the leading ten covering approximately 9.1%. The germline V gene has CDR1 MNHNY and CDR2 SVGAGI (reference sequence). The CDR3 is 14 residues long. The ends were cut back, 0 bases at V and 7 bases at J, with 10 bases in the middle. The chain joins TRBV6-6 to TRBJ1-5; D unclear. Source material: whole blood. This TCR was sampled from an adult who was a healthcare worker with PCR-confirmed SARS-CoV-2 infection or an uninfected control (not recorded which). CDR3 sequence (DNA): TGTGCCAGCAGTTACTCCTGGGAGGGACAGCCCCAGCATTTT. Amino acid sequence: CASSYSWEGQPQHF.